These 8 T cell receptor beta chains originate from one sample sequenced in a study of response to subunit inactivated influenza vaccine. In TCRdb, the RT-PCR reads were re-called with MiXCR into one record per CDR3 protein. The table has around 540,000 distinct CDR3 sequences, 12% seen once. The specimen comprised PBMCs from blood, sampled on the day of vaccination. The receptor source for this set is a man aged 45-65 years who received an inactivated influenza vaccine.

The table lists this clonotype with many counts. This chain joins TRBV15 and TRBJ2-7; maybe TRBD2 (6 bases). From germline, CDR1 is LNHNV and CDR2 YYDKDF (reference sequence). The CDR3 is 16 amino acids. Trimming took off 4 bases at V and 6 bases at J, with 22 bases between the two ends. CDR3 coding DNA: TGTGCCACCAGCACCGGGGTGGGACTCCTTGTCCTCGAGCAGTACTTC. This encodes CATSTGVGLLVLEQYF. The full variable domain, rest sourced from reference TRBV15 and TRBJ2-7, is DAMVIQNPRYQVTQFGKPVTLSCSQTLNHNVMYWYQQKSSQAPKLLFHYYDKDFNNEADTPDNFQSRRPNTSFCFLDIRSPGLGDTAMYLCATSTGVGLLVLEQYFGPGTRLTVT.

The V and J genes are TRBV6-6 and TRBJ2-7, with TRBD2 as a possible D gene (6 bases). The germline V and J ends were trimmed by 8 bases and 3 bases, with 14 bases remaining between them. Germline V lookup: CDR1 MNHNY, CDR2 SVGAGI (reference sequence). This CDR3 has 13 amino acids. CDR3 amino acids: CASGRRLNYEQYF. The CDR3 bases are TGTGCCAGCGGGAGGAGACTCAACTACGAGCAGTACTTC.

The V gene is TRBV20-1, the J gene TRBJ1-5; a weak D match, TRBD1 (6 bases). This CDR3 has 15 amino acids. Germline V lookup: CDR1 DFQATT, CDR2 SNEGSKA (reference sequence). The germline V and J ends were trimmed by 6 bases and 6 bases, with 21 bases remaining between them. The CDR3 is CSAKRSSDRGQPQHF. The CDR3 DNA is TGCAGTGCAAAGAGATCCTCGGACAGAGGTCAGCCCCAGCATTTT.

The chain uses TRBV7-9 and TRBJ2-1; no definite D call. Per the germline V gene, CDR1 is SEHNR and CDR2 is FQNEAQ (reference sequence). This CDR3 has 16 residues. V lost 5 bases to trimming and J lost 6 bases, with 20 bases between them. The DNA for the CDR3 is TGTGCCAGCAGCGCCATCGACTGGGGTCAAACCAATGAGCAGTTCTTC. Amino acids: CASSAIDWGQTNEQFF. The full variable domain, in which reference TRBV7-9 and TRBJ2-1 provide the parts outside the CDR3, is DTGVSQNPRHKITKRGQNVTFRCDPISEHNRLYWYRQTLGQGPEFLTYFQNEAQLEKSRLLSDRFSAERPKGSFSTLEIQRTEQGDSAMYLCASSAIDWGQTNEQFFGPGTRLTVL.

V and J are TRBV5-1 and TRBJ2-5, with 13 bases lining up with TRBD2. The CDR3 covers 15 residues. The V segment lost 4 bases and the J segment 2 bases; nucleotides outside the gene matches: 2. Per germline, CDR1 SGHRS and CDR2 YFSETQ. The CDR3 DNA follows: TGCGCCAGCAGCACTAGCGGGAGGGAACAAGAGACCCAGTACTTC. Its translation is CASSTSGREQETQYF.

In this sample, this clonotype turned up a few times. The genes are TRBV6-5 and TRBJ2-3; 7 bases line up with TRBD1. Germline V gene lookup returns CDR1 MNHEY and CDR2 SVGAGI. V was clipped by 2 bases and J by 7 bases; unmatched bases: 3. This CDR3 spans 13 amino acids. The CDR3 is CASSYGTANTQYF. As DNA, the CDR3 is TGTGCCAGCAGTTACGGGACAGCAAATACGCAGTATTTT.

The table lists this clonotype with a few counts. The chain combines TRBV20-1 with TRBJ2-6; possibly TRBD2 for D (5 bases). Per germline, CDR1 DFQATT and CDR2 SNEGSKA (reference sequence). The V gene lost 5 bases and the J gene lost 3 bases, with 11 bases spanning the gap. The CDR3 totals 14 residues. CDR3: CSARPGVGANVLTF. The DNA of the CDR3 is TGCAGTGCTCGTCCCGGGGTTGGGGCCAACGTCCTGACTTTC.

The V and J genes are TRBV29-1 and TRBJ2-7, with 7 positions matching TRBD1. V gave up 5 bases and J gave up 5 bases; unmatched junction bases: 9. The CDR3 has 13 amino acids. Germline values: CDR1 SQVTM, CDR2 ANQGSEA. The CDR3 coding sequence is TGCAGCGTTCTTGAGACAGGGAGACACGAGCAGTACTTC. It is translated as CSVLETGRHEQYF.